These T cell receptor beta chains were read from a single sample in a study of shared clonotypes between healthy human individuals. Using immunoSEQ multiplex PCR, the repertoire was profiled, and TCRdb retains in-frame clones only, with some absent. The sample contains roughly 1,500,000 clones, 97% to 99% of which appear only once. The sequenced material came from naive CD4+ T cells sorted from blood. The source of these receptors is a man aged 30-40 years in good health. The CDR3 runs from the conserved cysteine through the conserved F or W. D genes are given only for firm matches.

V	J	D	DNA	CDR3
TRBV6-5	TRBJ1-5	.	TGTGCCAGCAGTTACAGGGGAGGTCAGCCCCAGCATTTT	CASSYRGGQPQHF
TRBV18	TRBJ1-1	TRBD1	TGTGCCAGCTCACCACGCGGACAGGCGTACACTGAAGCTTTCTTT	CASSPRGQAYTEAFF
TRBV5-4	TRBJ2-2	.	TGTGCCAGCAGCCCGGCCTGGGCCGGGGAGCTGTTTTTT	CASSPAWAGELFF
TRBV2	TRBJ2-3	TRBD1	TGTGCCAGCAGGGCAGACAGGGTTGATACGCAGTATTTT	CASRADRVDTQYF
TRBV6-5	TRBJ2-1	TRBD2	TGTGCCAGCAGTAACAGCGGGAGGGCACACAATGAGCAGTTCTTC	CASSNSGRAHNEQFF
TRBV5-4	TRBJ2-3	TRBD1	TGTGCCAGCAGCTTGGCAGTGACAGGGGTCGTAGATACGCAGTATTTT	CASSLAVTGVVDTQYF
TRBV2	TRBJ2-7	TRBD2	TGTGCCAGCAGTCCTAGCGGGATTTCCTACGAGCAGTACTTC	CASSPSGISYEQYF
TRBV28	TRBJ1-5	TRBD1	TGTGCCAGCAGGTCGATCGACAGGGGGCATGGGCAGCCCCAGCATTTT	CASRSIDRGHGQPQHF
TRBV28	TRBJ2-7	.	TGTGCCAGCAGTGACTCCCCAGGGTACGAGCAGTACTTC	CASSDSPGYEQYF
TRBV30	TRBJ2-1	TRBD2	TGTGCCTGGAGTAGGTTAGCGGGACGGTCGTCGATCAATGAGCAGTTCTTC	CAWSRLAGRSSINEQFF
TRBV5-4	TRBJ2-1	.	TGTGCCAGCAGCCATAATGGCGGGCCAAACAATGAGCAGTTCTTC	CASSHNGGPNNEQFF
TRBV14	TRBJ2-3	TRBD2	TGTGCCAGCAGCCCGCCCTATGGGCGGGAGGGGACAGATACGCAGTATTTT	CASSPPYGREGTDTQYF
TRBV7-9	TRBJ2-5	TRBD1	TGTGCCAGCAGCTTAGTGACAGGGGCAGGGACCCAGTACTTC	CASSLVTGAGTQYF
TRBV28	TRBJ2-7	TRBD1	TGTGCCAGCAGTTCAGGACCGGGACAGGGGTTCTTC	CASSSGPGQGFF
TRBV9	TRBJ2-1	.	TGTGCCAGCAGCGTAGGCGGGCGGTACAATGAGCAGTTCTTC	CASSVGGRYNEQFF
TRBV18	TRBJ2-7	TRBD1	TGTGCCAGCTCACCAAGGGGACAGGGGGCTAAAGGCGAGCAGTACTTC	CASSPRGQGAKGEQYF
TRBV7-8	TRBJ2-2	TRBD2	TGTGCCAGCACCTTGGGGGGGACTAGATCCACCGGGGAGCTGTTTTTT	CASTLGGTRSTGELFF
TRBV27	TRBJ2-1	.	TGTGCCAGCAGTTTAGGGACCAACTACAATGAGCAGTTCTTC	CASSLGTNYNEQFF
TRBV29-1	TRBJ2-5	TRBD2	TGCAGCGCTGCTAGCGGGATAAAAGAGACCCAGTACTTC	CSAASGIKETQYF
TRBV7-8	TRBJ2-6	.	TGTGCCAGCAGCTTATGGCAGTTCTCTGGGGCCAACGTCCTGACTTTC	CASSLWQFSGANVLTF
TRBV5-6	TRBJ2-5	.	TGTGCCAGCAGCTTGCCTCAGAGGCTAGAGACCCAGTACTTC	CASSLPQRLETQYF
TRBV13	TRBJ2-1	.	TGTGCCAGCAGCTTAGAGGGATACAATGAGCAGTTCTTC	CASSLEGYNEQFF
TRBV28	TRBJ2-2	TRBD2	TGTGCCAGCAGTTTCTACCACCTAGCGGGGAGGCCCACCGGGGAGCTGTTTTTT	CASSFYHLAGRPTGELFF
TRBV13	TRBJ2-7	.	TGTGCCAGCAGCAGAGGGACCACCTACGAGCAGTACTTC	CASSRGTTYEQYF
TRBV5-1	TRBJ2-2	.	TGCGCCAGCAGCTATGTAGGACAGCCGAACACCGGGGAGCTGTTTTTT	CASSYVGQPNTGELFF
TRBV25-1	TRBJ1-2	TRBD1	TGTGCCAGCAGTGAACAAGACAGGGGCTATGGCTACACCTTC	CASSEQDRGYGYTF
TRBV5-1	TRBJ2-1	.	TGCGCCAGCAGCTTGTTGGACAGTAACAATGAGCAGTTCTTC	CASSLLDSNNEQFF
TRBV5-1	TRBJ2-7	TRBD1	TGCGCCAGCAGCGGGACAGGGAGCTCCTACGAGCAGTACTTC	CASSGTGSSYEQYF
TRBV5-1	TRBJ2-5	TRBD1	TGCGCCAGCAGCAGACAGGGGGACCAAGAGACCCAGTACTTC	CASSRQGDQETQYF
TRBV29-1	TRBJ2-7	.	TGCAGCGTTGGACGGACCGCCTACGAGCAGTACTTC	CSVGRTAYEQYF
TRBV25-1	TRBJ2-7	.	TGTGCCAGCAGTGAATTGGGCGGGACCGACCCCTACGAGCAGTACTTC	CASSELGGTDPYEQYF